This T cell receptor (beta chain) was identified during a study of cytomegalovirus exposure and HLA in healthy donors (TCRdb year 2017). General notes on the study: In an earlier analysis of under 600 of the donors, around 290 Gb of sequence data and approximately 100 million unique TCR beta sequences from about 179 million T cells were reported. An early release covering about 600 HLA-typed donors comprised roughly 300 gigabases of sequencing data and tens of millions of unique TCR sequences. Among the roughly 410 genotyped donors, 81% belonged to the genetic ancestry cluster associated with self-reported Caucasian donors. The study was designed to test whether signatures of past pathogen exposure could be identified by cataloging public T cell receptors. The study used immunosequencing to profile the T cell repertoires of hundreds of subjects and linked those repertoires to cytomegalovirus serostatus. A separate validation cohort of roughly 130 different subjects was used in addition to the approximately 700-subject first cohort. High-throughput TCR immunosequencing, statistical association of individual TCRs with disease status, and machine learning were combined to predict cytomegalovirus infection status. In a later analysis, previously published TCR beta repertoires from 666 donors were re-analyzed and high-resolution HLA genotyping was added so that TCR occurrence patterns could be studied. The later analysis used no new phenotypic data to find candidate immune exposures, relying instead on TCR beta sequences and their occurrence across donors. In an earlier analysis of 587 of the donors, high-throughput TCR beta sequencing was used to judge whether each TCR beta V gene segment behaved as functional or pseudogenic. Alongside the repertoire data, information on donor age, sex, ethnicity and CMV serostatus was compiled. In a later genetic analysis, genome-wide SNP genotypes for about 65% of the roughly 700 donors were used, and that subset was treated as a discovery cohort. All discovery cohort repertoires had been generated on a single sequencing platform. Both class I and class II loci were covered by HLA typing, at four-digit resolution. Typing coverage differed by locus: A, B, C, DRB1 and DQB1 were typed in about 620-630 donors, DQA1 in about 550, DPA1 in approximately 610, and DPB1 in approximately 450. A handful of DR-DQ haplotypes were treated as single units for association and clustering because of strong linkage in the cohort. Among some 400 genotyped donors of the cohort, an average of roughly 230,000 unique TCR beta nucleotide sequences was sequenced per donor, of which 15% to 20% were non-productive.

With regard to this clone: Its antigen has not been determined. The record has no base qualities; no much larger clone is one base away.

In total, about 650 healthy bone marrow donors made up the cohort. At the time of sampling, all cohort members were nominally healthy, though unrecorded immune exposures were likely present. The donor was CMV seronegative and was included in the group of 352 seronegative cohort members. Every donor gave a peripheral blood sample, and the peripheral blood mononuclear cells from that sample were used for TCR beta sequencing. The Qiagen DNeasy Blood Extraction Kit was used to extract genomic DNA from the blood cell samples. Library method: the immunoSEQ multiplex PCR assay. For the multiplex PCR, a mixture combining 60 forward primers for TCR Vbeta segments and 13 reverse primers for TCR Jbeta segments was used. The CDR3 region of rearranged TCR beta genes was amplified from genomic DNA with a multiplex PCR assay. On the Illumina HiSeq System, the amplified TCR beta libraries were sequenced as 87-base-pair reads. In the paper's pipeline: In a later analysis, 80 million or so unique TCR beta chains were counted across the roughly 700 repertoires, and roughly 10 million of these chains were shared by at least two donors. A nearest-neighbor algorithm error-corrected the raw reads and collapsed the reads into unique sequences, merging closely related sequences to remove PCR and sequencing errors. V, D and J gene segments were assigned by aligning CDR3 sequences to IMGT reference sequences. For a sequence to be retained, a match of at least six nucleotides to both a V gene segment and a J gene segment was required. Rearrangements were classified as productive when the CDR3 lacked stop codons and remained in frame with V and J, and all other rearrangements were classified as non-productive. Following IMGT convention, CDR3 was defined as the stretch from the second conserved V-encoded cysteine up to the conserved J-encoded phenylalanine. The earlier analysis of more than 450 of the donors excluded sequences that lacked an unambiguous match to a single V gene segment. In an earlier analysis of several hundred of the donors, V segments were called functional above 56.7% productive rearrangements and were called segregating when the between-donor standard deviation exceeded 5%. A statistical classification framework was built to diagnose cytomegalovirus status from the catalog of TCR beta chain sequences. V and J gene assignment, in a later analysis, came from comparing TCR nucleotide sequences with IMGT/GENE-DB human TR gene sequences. Using the TCRdist pipeline, a later analysis assigned CDR3 sequences along with most-parsimonious VDJ recombination scenarios. In a later analysis, each TCR beta chain was defined by its CDR3 amino acid sequence together with its V-gene family, and reads without a unique V-gene family were excluded. To address suspected cross-contamination and a sequencing artifact, a later analysis removed under 600 highly shared, low-generation-probability nucleotide sequences. A later analysis calculated a clonal expansion index for each public chain from normalized within-repertoire ranks of inferred template counts. In a later analysis, generation probabilities were computed using a VDJ recombination model fitted to out-of-frame rearrangements, and the results were checked against IGoR. In a later analysis, hypergeometric tests were used to score TCR-TCR, TCR-HLA and TCR-CMV co-occurrence, with a repertoire-size bias correction applied to TCR pairs. A later analysis estimated false discovery rates by permuting HLA or CMV assignments 20 times. A later analysis grouped co-occurring TCRs with DBSCAN, adding TCRdist sequence similarity when clustering within HLA-allele-positive subsets. Repertoires with fewer than 30,000 or more than 120,000 public chains were left out of co-occurrence clustering, as were about 5 repertoires with anomalous nucleotide sharing. TCRdb obtained this table from immuneACCESS and retained in-frame rearrangements with V and J assigned. These tables miss some clones; where compared with another copy, unresolved V genes account for less than half of the shortfall, and the remainder is unexplained. That table supplies the V and J calls and clone size; D and trimming were determined from the DNA. Recorded for this sample are over 85,000 clones; nearly 80% of them occurred a single time. The top ten hold around 3.8% of the sample.

The germline V gene encodes CDR1 MNHEY and CDR2 SVGAGI. V drops 2 bases and J drops 7 bases, leaving 12 bases in between. The CDR3 has 15 amino acids, counting the end cysteine and phenylalanine. The only DNA kept is the CDR3, 45 bases in frame from the first base. Results the study describes overall, beyond this receptor: Cytomegalovirus status was reported to be diagnosed by the classifier with high specificity and sensitivity in both the original and validation cohorts. Most TCR sequences were observed very rarely across donors, whereas some public TCRs were present in many individuals. Because counts were too low, 15 to 20 rarely observed V segments, including chromosome 9 orphons, were excluded from the earlier analysis of 587 of the donors. A few of the identified cytomegalovirus-associated TCR beta chains were confirmed in vitro to be specific for cytomegalovirus antigens. Correlated functional status among segregating V segments might reflect linkage disequilibrium, but an unknown experimental factor could not be ruled out. A later analysis reported that several top co-occurrence clusters appeared linked to parvovirus B19, influenza, CMV and Epstein-Barr virus. A further reported finding was that TCR beta sequences accurately predicted the HLA-A and HLA-B alleles for most subjects in the first cohort. The only immune exposure information available for the cohort was CMV serostatus. Because HLA typing was unavailable for some donors at each locus, only the typed subset was used in association tests. The cohort was sequenced for TCR beta chains only, and without alpha or paired-chain data the features that could be detected were limited. In an earlier analysis of 587 of the donors, most TCR beta V segments were observed in productive rearrangements about 87% or about 30% of the time, broadly matching IMGT annotations. Some IMGT-functional V segments, including TRBV6-2 and TRBV6-3, could not be distinguished by the 87-base-pair reads and were therefore excluded. Sequencing depth was assumed to be roughly uniform across donors in the presence/absence analyses, though that assumption may not hold. According to a later genetic analysis, donors in an Asian-associated ancestry cluster had fewer N-insertions in productive TCRs than the roughly 670-donor mean. In the study, around 150 TCR beta chains were listed as associated with cytomegalovirus. A later genetic analysis associated a missense DCLRE1C variant with V-gene and J-gene trimming of TCR beta chains, and an independent cohort replicated the association. A cluster of highly shared sequence variants was judged likely to represent a technical artifact of the sequencing pipeline. Most CMV-associated TCR beta chains appeared to be HLA-restricted in a later analysis, and the HLA associations seemed to be driven largely by CMV exposure. When HLA alleles, especially DR and DQ, strongly co-occurred, attributing TCR associations to individual alleles was difficult. According to a later analysis, TCR association rates differed among HLA loci, with DRB1 alleles showing the most associated TCRs and HLA-C alleles showing the fewest. A later analysis found that HLA-associated TCR beta chains were more clonally expanded and had lower generation probabilities than equally common non-associated chains. The authors suggested that the approach could potentially be generalized to other disease states and immunological phenotypes. A later analysis associated 15,000 or so TCR beta sequences with specific HLA alleles at a false discovery rate of 0.05.

This TCR derives from a woman in her thirties or forties in good health and CMV-seronegative. In this chain, TRBV6-5 is recombined with TRBJ1-6, with a weak D call of TRBD1 (6 bases match). The sequenced sample consisted of PBMCs. The DNA reads TGTGCCAGCAGTTACGGTGCAGGGGCGAATTCACCCCTCCACTTT. Its protein product is CASSYGAGANSPLHF.